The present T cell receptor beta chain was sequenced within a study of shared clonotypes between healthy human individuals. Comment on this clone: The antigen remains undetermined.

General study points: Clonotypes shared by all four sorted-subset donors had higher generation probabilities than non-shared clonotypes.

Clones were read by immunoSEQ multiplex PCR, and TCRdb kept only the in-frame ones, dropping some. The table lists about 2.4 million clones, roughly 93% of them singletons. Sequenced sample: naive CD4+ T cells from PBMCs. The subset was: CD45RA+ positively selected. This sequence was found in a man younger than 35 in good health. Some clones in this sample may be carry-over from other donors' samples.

The CDR3 reads CASSTRVTGELFF. In DNA form, the CDR3 reads TGTGCCAGCAGCACGCGGGTGACCGGGGAGCTGTTTTTT. The V call is TRBV4-2, the J call TRBJ2-2; maybe TRBD2 (5 bases). This CDR3 is 13 amino acids long. Trimming removed 5 bases from V and 5 bases from J, with 9 bases in between. Germline V gene sequence: CDR1 LGHNA, CDR2 YNFKEQ.